Given below is one T cell receptor beta chain in context. Ages ranged from about 18 to 89 years, with residence in 24 US areas. Participants reported their clinical history, and cohort assignment relied on those reports. In Cohort 3, a recovered donor had either two negative PCRs, clearance, or symptom resolution. Using immunoSEQ multiplex PCR, the repertoire was profiled, and TCRdb retains in-frame clones only, with some absent. The sample consists of 110,000 to 150,000 clones, more than 80% of them appearing once. The source of the sample is a study of blood T cell repertoires in COVID-19. For the study at large: T cells, B-cell-depleted T cells, or PBMCs provided the cDNA or gDNA that served as material.

V lost 1 base and J 4 bases, leaving 13 bases between the germline ends. In germline, CDR1 is SGHTA, CDR2 FQGNSA. CDR3 length: 15 amino acids. The rearrangement links TRBV7-2 to TRBJ1-2; D possibly corresponds to TRBD1 (5 bases). The sequencing input was PBMCs or T cells enriched from blood (not recorded which). The origin of this receptor is a man aged 45-65 years who had recovered from COVID-19. CDR3 DNA: TGTGCCAGCAGCTTAGAGGGGCAGAACTCCTATGGCTACACCTTC. Protein product: CASSLEGQNSYGYTF.